This record looks at one TCR beta chain sequence and its context. Only healthy Caucasians were included as donors. The germline V and J ends were trimmed by 5 bases and 6 bases, with 13 bases remaining between them. The CDR3 totals 12 residues. Germline V lookup: CDR1 DFQATT, CDR2 SNEGSKA (reference sequence). This entry belongs to a study of identical twins. A universal primer site arose from template switching, and cDNA bore unique molecular identifiers. TCRdb passed the 5' RACE reads through MiXCR, listing each CDR3 protein once. The repertoire holds 350,000 or so distinct CDR3 sequences, roughly 9% seen once, with around 8.6% in the top ten.

Source material: naive T cells sorted from blood. The V gene is TRBV20-1, the J gene TRBJ1-1, with D unclear. This TCR was recovered from a woman between 50 and 59 years old in good health. CDR3 protein: CSADSRVSEAFF. The DNA of the CDR3 is TGCAGTGCTGATTCACGGGTGTCTGAAGCTTTCTTT.